The following is a T cell receptor (beta chain) sequence with its context. As yet, its antigen is unknown. Donors ranged from roughly 6 to 90 years old and were healthy Caucasians in Russia. This record comes from a study of blood T cells in healthy people across ages. Germline assignment: CDR1 SQVTM and CDR2 ANQGSEA. V trimming: 7 bases; J trimming: 10 bases; junction bases outside the gene matches: 7. The CDR3 has 12 amino acids. PCR was performed a second time for roughly 7 to 11 cycles using a sample-barcoded 5' primer and a J-beta primer mix. Through a template-switch adaptor with 12 random nucleotides, each cDNA molecule received a tag. TCRdb independently ran MiXCR on the 5' RACE reads; one entry per CDR3 protein. The sample lists approximately 800,000 distinct CDR3 sequences, more than 35% occurring once. Findings of the study overall: Donor CMV infection status was unknown, possibly confounding age-related changes in expanded clonotypes. When one million T cells were used, diversity estimates were thought to be underestimates.

The source is an older man in good health. Sample: blood. This chain uses TRBV29-1 with TRBJ2-1; TRBD2 matches at 10 bases. The CDR3 nucleotides are TGCAGCGCTGGGGGGACTAGCGACGAGCAGTTCTTC. This translates into CSAGGTSDEQFF.